This TCR beta chain was sequenced in a study of blood T cell repertoires in COVID-19. Study as a whole: The cDNA or gDNA used as material had been derived from T cells, B-cell-depleted T cells, or PBMCs.

Trimming shortened V by 0 bases and J by 4 bases, and 10 bases separated the two germline ends. This CDR3 region has 15 residues. Germline CDR1 reads LGHDT; CDR2 reads YNNKEL (reference sequence). Authors' analysis steps: Estimation of nucleated cell counts relied on the amplification of reference gene primers. The method was immunoSEQ multiplex PCR; TCRdb's version includes in-frame clones alone and lacks a portion of them. D and trimming come from the DNA, and the V and J calls and clone size come from that table. This repertoire shows roughly 120,000 clones, about 70% found once; its top ten account for 4.5% to 6%.

This chain uses TRBV3-1 (or the pseudogene TRBV3-2) with TRBJ2-1, with D possibly being TRBD1 (6 bases). The clonotype originates from a man older than 75 with COVID-19, enrolled during active disease. Sequencing was done on a sample of peripheral blood. This chain's CDR3 is CASSQDQGGYNEQFF. CDR3 DNA sequence: TGTGCCAGCAGCCAAGACCAAGGGGGATACAATGAGCAGTTCTTC.